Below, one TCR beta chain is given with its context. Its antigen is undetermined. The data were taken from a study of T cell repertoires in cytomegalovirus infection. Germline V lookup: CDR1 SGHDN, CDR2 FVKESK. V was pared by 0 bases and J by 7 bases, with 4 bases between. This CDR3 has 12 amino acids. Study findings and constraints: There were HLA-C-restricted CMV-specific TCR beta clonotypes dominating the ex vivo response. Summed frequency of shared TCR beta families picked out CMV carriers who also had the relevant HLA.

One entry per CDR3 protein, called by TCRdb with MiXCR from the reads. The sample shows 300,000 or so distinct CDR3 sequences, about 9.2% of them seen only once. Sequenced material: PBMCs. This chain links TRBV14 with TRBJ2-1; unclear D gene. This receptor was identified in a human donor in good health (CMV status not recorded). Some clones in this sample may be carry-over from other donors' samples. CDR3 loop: CASSQDRNEQFF. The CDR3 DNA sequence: TGTGCCAGCAGCCAAGATCGGAATGAGCAGTTCTTC.